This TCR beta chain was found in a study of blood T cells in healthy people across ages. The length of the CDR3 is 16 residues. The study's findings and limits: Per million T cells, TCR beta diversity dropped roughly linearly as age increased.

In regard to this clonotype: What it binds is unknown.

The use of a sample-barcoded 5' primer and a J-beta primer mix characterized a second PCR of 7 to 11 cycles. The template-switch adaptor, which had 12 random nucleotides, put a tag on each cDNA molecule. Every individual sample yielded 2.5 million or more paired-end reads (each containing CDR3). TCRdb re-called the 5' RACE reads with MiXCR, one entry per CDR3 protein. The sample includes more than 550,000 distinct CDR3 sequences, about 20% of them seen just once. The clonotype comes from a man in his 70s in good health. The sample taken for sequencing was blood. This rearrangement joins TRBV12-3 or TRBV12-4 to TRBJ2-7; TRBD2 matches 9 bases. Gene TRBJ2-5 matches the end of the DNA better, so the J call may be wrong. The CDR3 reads CASSLGMASGEETQYF. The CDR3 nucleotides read TGTGCCAGCAGTTTGGGTATGGCTAGCGGGGAAGAGACCCAGTACTTC.